The 11 T cell receptor beta chains below all came from one sample that was sequenced in a study of beta chain features in type 1 diabetes. Whole-study findings and limits: Moderate but significant shortening of TCRB CDR3s was recorded in all four CD4+ subsets from Type 1 diabetes patients.

Their cognate antigens are unknown. Since all of the isolated RNA was reverse transcribed, expressed TCRB transcripts were what got sequenced. Only in-frame clones appear in the TCRdb table, and some are missing; sequencing was by immunoSEQ multiplex PCR. This sample has almost 350,000 clones, with over 7% found just once. Sequenced: central memory CD4+ T cells from blood. These receptors all stem from a young man with type 1 diabetes.

This rearrangement joins TRBV10-3 to TRBJ2-5, with TRBD1 identical over 8 bases. J gave up 5 bases and V 6 bases, and 11 bases lay outside the gene matches. Germline CDR1 reads ENHRY; CDR2 reads SYGVKD. The CDR3 is 15 residues long. CDR3 sequence: CAIRQGVTPRETQYF. The CDR3 DNA sequence: TGTGCCATCAGACAGGGGGTCACCCCCAGGGAGACCCAGTACTTC.

The J gene is TRBJ1-2, the V gene TRBV4-3; D possibly corresponds to TRBD1 (5 bases). Germline V CDR1 and CDR2: LGHNA, YSLEER. With 0 bases removed from V and 2 bases from J, the gap between germline ends came to 13 bases. The CDR3 runs to 16 residues. CDR3 sequence reads: CASSQDSRGTNYGYTF. In DNA form, the CDR3 reads TGCGCCAGCAGCCAAGATTCAAGAGGGACGAACTATGGCTACACCTTC.

This clone turned up a few times. V and J are TRBV5-6 and TRBJ2-5, with TRBD2 matching over 7 bases. CDR3 size: 13 residues. Germline CDR1 and CDR2: SGHDT and YYEEEE. Trimming at V came to 1 base and at J to 4 bases, leaving 1 base not matched to a gene. The CDR3 spells CASSLRGVETQYF. The CDR3 nucleotides are TGTGCCAGCAGCTTGCGGGGGGTAGAGACCCAGTACTTC.

This clone has more than one count but fewer than ten. V usage is TRBV6-5 and J usage is TRBJ1-2; weak D call: TRBD1 (5 bases). Germline CDR1 and CDR2: MNHEY and SVGAGI. The germline V and J ends were trimmed by 0 bases and 1 base, with 12 bases remaining between them. The length of the CDR3 is 16 residues. Written as DNA, the CDR3 is TGTGCCAGCAGTTACTCGGGCAGGGACCGTAACTATGGCTACACCTTC. Amino acids: CASSYSGRDRNYGYTF.

In its sample, this clone was seen a few times. The rearrangement joins TRBV6-5 to TRBJ2-6; D may be TRBD2 (6 bases). From germline, CDR1 is MNHEY and CDR2 SVGAGI. The CDR3 is 16 residues long. Between the trimmed V and J ends, which lost 2 bases and 0 bases, there was a span of 8 bases. CDR3 region: CASSYGGFSGANVLTF. The CDR3 DNA reads TGTGCCAGCAGTTACGGAGGGTTCTCTGGGGCCAACGTCCTGACTTTC.

This clone has only a few counts. The chain carries TRBV5-1 and TRBJ2-5; 10 bases fit TRBD1. Germline loops: CDR1 SGHRS, CDR2 YFSETQ. V was pared by 4 bases and J by 6 bases, with 12 bases of the junction left unmatched. The CDR3 spans 16 residues. This chain's CDR3 is CASSQRTGGIRKTQYF. CDR3 nucleotides: TGCGCCAGCAGCCAAAGGACAGGGGGGATCAGAAAGACCCAGTACTTC.

This clone was seen more than once but under ten times. The rearrangement joins TRBV9 to TRBJ1-1, with a tentative D call TRBD1 (6 bases). Germline V gene lookup returns CDR1 SGDLS and CDR2 YYNGEE. Deletions cut 3 bases from V and 0 bases from J, with 12 bases between. CDR3 length: 15 amino acids. This chain's CDR3 is CASSEDSAMNTEAFF. DNA for the CDR3: TGTGCCAGCAGCGAGGACAGCGCTATGAACACTGAAGCTTTCTTT.

This clone has more than one count but fewer than ten. Within the sample, other DNA sequences also encode this same CDR3. This rearrangement joins TRBV27 to TRBJ2-3, with TRBD2 matching over 9 bases. CDR3 length: 14 residues. The junction had 3 bases not matched to a gene; V was cut back by 8 bases and J by 0 bases. From germline, CDR1 is MNHEY and CDR2 SMNVEV (reference sequence). Written as DNA, the CDR3 is TGTGCCAGCGTTAGCGGGGGCAGCACAGATACGCAGTATTTT. Its translation: CASVSGGSTDTQYF.

This clone was counted only a few times. Other DNA sequences in the sample encode the same CDR3. The rearrangement links TRBV9 to TRBJ1-2, with D uncertain. Germline V gene data show CDR1 as SGDLS and CDR2 as YYNGEE. Deletions cut 3 bases from V and 7 bases from J, with 10 bases between. CDR3 length: 12 residues. CDR3 DNA: TGTGCCAGCAGCGCCGTTAGCGGTGGCTACACCTTC. The encoded protein is CASSAVSGGYTF.

This clone has just a few counts. V and J are TRBV11-2 and TRBJ2-7; the D gene is possibly TRBD1 (6 bases). The germline V gene has CDR1 SGHAT and CDR2 FQNNGV. The CDR3 covers 14 residues. The germline V and J ends were trimmed by 5 bases and 0 bases, with 11 bases remaining between them. The CDR3 here is CASSQDSSSYEQYF. In DNA, the CDR3 is TGTGCCAGCAGCCAGGACAGTAGCTCCTACGAGCAGTACTTC. Full variable domain (missing parts from reference TRBV11-2 and TRBJ2-7): EAGVAQSPRYKIIEKRQSVAFWCNPISGHATLYWYQQILGQGPKLLIQFQNNGVVDDSQLPKDRFSAERLKGVDSTLKIQPAKLEDSAVYLCASSQDSSSYEQYFGPGTRLTVT.

This clone occurred a few times. This CDR3 reads CASSLKGFQETQYF. The CDR3, as DNA: TGTGCCAGCAGCTTAAAAGGCTTTCAAGAGACCCAGTACTTC. The J gene is TRBJ2-5, the V gene TRBV7-2; D is uncertain. Deletions cut 2 bases from V and 2 bases from J, with 9 bases between. This CDR3 has 14 residues. Germline V gene lookup returns CDR1 SGHTA and CDR2 FQGNSA.